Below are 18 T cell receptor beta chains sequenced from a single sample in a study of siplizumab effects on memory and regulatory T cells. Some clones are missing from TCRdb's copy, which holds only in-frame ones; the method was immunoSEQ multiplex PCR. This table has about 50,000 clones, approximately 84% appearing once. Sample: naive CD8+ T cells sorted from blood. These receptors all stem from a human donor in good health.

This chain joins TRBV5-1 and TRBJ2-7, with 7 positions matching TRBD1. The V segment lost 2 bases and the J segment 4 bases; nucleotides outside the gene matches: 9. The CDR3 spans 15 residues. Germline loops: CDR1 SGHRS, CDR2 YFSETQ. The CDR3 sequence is CASSFSRGFSYEQYF. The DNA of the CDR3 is TGCGCCAGCAGCTTCAGCAGGGGGTTTTCTTACGAGCAGTACTTC.

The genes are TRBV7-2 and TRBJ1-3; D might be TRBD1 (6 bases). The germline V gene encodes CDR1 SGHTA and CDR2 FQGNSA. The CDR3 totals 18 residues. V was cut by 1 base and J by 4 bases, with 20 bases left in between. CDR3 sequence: CASSLEGGEWFVGNTIYF. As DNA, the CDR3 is TGTGCCAGCAGCTTAGAGGGGGGAGAGTGGTTCGTCGGAAACACCATATATTTT.

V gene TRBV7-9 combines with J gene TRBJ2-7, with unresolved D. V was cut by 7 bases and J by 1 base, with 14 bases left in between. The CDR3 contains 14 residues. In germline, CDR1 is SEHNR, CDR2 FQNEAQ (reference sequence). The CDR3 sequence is CASIPRESSYEQYF. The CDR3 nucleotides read TGTGCCAGCATCCCTAGAGAGAGTTCCTACGAGCAGTACTTC. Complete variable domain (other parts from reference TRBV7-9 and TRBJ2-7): DTGVSQNPRHKITKRGQNVTFRCDPISEHNRLYWYRQTLGQGPEFLTYFQNEAQLEKSRLLSDRFSAERPKGSFSTLEIQRTEQGDSAMYLCASIPRESSYEQYFGPGTRLTVT.

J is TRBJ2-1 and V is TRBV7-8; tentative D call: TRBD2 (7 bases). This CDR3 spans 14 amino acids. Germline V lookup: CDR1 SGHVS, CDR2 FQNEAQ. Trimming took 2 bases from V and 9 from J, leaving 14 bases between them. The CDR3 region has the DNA TGTGCCAGCAGCTTAACCGGGGGGCTTGGTGAGCAGTTCTTC. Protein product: CASSLTGGLGEQFF.

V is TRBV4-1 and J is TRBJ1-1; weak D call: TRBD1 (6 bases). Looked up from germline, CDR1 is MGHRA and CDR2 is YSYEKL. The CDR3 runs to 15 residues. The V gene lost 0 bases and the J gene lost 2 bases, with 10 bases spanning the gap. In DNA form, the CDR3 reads TGCGCCAGCAGCCAAGATACGGGGGCTAACACTGAAGCTTTCTTT. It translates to CASSQDTGANTEAFF.

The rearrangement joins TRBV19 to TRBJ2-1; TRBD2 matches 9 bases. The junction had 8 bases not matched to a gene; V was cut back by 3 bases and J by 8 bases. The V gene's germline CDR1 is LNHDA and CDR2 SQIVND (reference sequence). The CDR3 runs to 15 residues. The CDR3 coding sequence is TGTGCCAGTAGTATTGTGACTAGCGGTGGCGATGAGCAGTTCTTC. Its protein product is CASSIVTSGGDEQFF. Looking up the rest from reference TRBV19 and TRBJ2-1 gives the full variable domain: DGGITQSPKYLFRKEGQNVTLSCEQNLNHDAMYWYRQDPGQGLRLIYYSQIVNDFQKGDIAEGYSVSREKKESFPLTVTSAQKNPTAFYLCASSIVTSGGDEQFFGPGTRLTVL.

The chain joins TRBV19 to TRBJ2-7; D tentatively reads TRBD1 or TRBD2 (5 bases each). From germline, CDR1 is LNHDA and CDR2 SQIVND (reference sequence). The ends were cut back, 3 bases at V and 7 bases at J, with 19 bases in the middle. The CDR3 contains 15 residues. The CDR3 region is CASSMRGAGVLEQYF. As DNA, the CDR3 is TGTGCCAGTAGTATGAGAGGGGCCGGGGTCTTGGAGCAGTACTTC.

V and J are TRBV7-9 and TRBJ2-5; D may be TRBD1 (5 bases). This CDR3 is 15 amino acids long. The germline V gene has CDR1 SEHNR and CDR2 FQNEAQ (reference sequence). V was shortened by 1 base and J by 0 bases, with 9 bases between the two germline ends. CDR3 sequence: CASSLGAGYQETQYF. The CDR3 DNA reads TGTGCCAGCAGCTTAGGGGCAGGGTACCAAGAGACCCAGTACTTC.

The CDR3 region is CASSLGGDYEQYF. Here the CDR3 DNA reads TGTGCCAGCAGCTTGGGGGGGGACTACGAGCAGTACTTC. This chain links TRBV5-4 with TRBJ2-7; D possibly corresponds to TRBD2 (6 bases). The CDR3 extends over 13 amino acids. Germline V gene data show CDR1 as SGHNT and CDR2 as YYREEE (reference sequence). Between the trimmed V and J ends, which lost 0 bases and 3 bases, there was a span of 7 bases.

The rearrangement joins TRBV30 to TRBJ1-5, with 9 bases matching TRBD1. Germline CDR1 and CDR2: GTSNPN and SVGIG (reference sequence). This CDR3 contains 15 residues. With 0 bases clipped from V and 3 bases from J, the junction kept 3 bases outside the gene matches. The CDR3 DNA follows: TGTGCCTGGAGTGTGGGGACAGGGACCAATCAGCCCCAGCATTTT. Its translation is CAWSVGTGTNQPQHF.

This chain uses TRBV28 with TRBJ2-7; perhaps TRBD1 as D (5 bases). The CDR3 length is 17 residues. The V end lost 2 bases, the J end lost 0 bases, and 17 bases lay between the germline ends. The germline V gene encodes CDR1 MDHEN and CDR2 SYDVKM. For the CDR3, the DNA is TGTGCCAGCAGTTTACGCGTCAGGGCAGCTAGCTCCTACGAGCAGTACTTC. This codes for CASSLRVRAASSYEQYF.

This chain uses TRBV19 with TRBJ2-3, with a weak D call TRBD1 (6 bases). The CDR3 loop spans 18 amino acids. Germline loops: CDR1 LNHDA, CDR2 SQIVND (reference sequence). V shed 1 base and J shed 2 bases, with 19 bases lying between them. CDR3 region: CASSIARAPRQDTDTQYF. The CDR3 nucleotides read TGTGCCAGTAGTATAGCCCGAGCACCTCGACAGGACACAGATACGCAGTATTTT.

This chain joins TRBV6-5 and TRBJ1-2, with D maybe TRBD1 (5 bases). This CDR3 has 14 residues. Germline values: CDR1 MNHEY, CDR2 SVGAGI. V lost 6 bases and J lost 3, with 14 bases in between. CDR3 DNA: TGTGCCAGCAGCCCAGGGTTCCGAGACTATGGCTACACCTTC. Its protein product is CASSPGFRDYGYTF.

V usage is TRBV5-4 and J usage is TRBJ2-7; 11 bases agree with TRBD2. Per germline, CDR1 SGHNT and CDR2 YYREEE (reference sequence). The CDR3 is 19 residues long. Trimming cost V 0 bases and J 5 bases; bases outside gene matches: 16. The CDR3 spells CASSLGVTSGIGAGDEQYF. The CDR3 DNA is TGTGCCAGCAGCTTGGGAGTGACTAGCGGGATCGGAGCGGGCGACGAGCAGTACTTC.

CDR3 sequence (DNA): TGCGCCAGCAGTCCCGGGACTATTAACACCGGGGAGCTGTTTTTT. Translated, it gives CASSPGTINTGELFF. The chain employs TRBV10-2 and TRBJ2-2; 7 nucleotides agree with TRBD2. Trimming removed 5 bases from V and 2 bases from J; junction bases left unmatched: 5. Germline assignment: CDR1 WSHSY and CDR2 SAAADI. The CDR3 runs to 15 residues.

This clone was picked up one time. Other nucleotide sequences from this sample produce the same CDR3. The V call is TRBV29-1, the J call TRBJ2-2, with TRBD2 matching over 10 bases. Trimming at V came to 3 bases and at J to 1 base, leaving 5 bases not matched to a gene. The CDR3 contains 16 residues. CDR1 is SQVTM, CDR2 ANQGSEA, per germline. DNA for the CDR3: TGCAGCGTTGAGGGGCCTAGCGGGGGGAACACCGGGGAGCTGTTTTTT. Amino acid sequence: CSVEGPSGGNTGELFF.

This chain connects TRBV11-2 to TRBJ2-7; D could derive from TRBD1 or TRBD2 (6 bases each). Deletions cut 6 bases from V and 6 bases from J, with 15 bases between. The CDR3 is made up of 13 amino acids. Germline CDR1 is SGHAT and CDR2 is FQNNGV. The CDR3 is CASSQDGGSEQYF. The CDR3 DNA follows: TGTGCCAGCAGTCAAGACGGGGGCAGCGAGCAGTACTTC.

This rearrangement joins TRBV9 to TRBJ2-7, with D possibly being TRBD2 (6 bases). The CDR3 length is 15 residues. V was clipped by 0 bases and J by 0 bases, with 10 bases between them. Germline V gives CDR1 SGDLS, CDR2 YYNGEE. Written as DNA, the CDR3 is TGTGCCAGCAGCGTAGAGGCTAGCGTCTCCTACGAGCAGTACTTC. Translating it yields CASSVEASVSYEQYF.